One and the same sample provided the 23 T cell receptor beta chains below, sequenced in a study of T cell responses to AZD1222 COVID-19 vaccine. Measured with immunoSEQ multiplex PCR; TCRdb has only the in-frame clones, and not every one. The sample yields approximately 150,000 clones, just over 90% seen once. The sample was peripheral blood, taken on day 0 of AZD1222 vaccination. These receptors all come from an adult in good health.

The CDR3 is CSVERWTGENNEQFF. CDR3 DNA: TGCAGCGTTGAAAGGTGGACAGGAGAGAACAATGAGCAGTTCTTC. The chain recombines TRBV29-1 with TRBJ2-1; 7 bases align to TRBD1. The V gene end was trimmed by 2 bases and the J gene end by 5 bases; junction bases not matched to a gene: 9. The CDR3 length is 15 residues. CDR1 is SQVTM, CDR2 ANQGSEA, per germline.

The CDR3 nucleotides are TGTGCCAGCAAGGGGCCGGGTGGCCAGCCCCAGCATTTT. Encoded protein: CASKGPGGQPQHF. The chain has TRBV6-5 and TRBJ1-5, with D possibly being TRBD1 (5 bases). The CDR3 consists of 13 residues. CDR1 is MNHEY, CDR2 SVGAGI, per germline. The V gene lost 7 bases and the J gene lost 7 bases, with 14 bases spanning the gap.

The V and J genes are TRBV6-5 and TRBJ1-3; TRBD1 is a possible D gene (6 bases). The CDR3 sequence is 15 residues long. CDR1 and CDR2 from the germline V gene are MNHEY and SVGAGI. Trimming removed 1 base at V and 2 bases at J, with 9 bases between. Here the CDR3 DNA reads TGTGCCAGCAGTTACTGGCAGGGGACTGGAAACACCATATATTTT. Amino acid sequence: CASSYWQGTGNTIYF.

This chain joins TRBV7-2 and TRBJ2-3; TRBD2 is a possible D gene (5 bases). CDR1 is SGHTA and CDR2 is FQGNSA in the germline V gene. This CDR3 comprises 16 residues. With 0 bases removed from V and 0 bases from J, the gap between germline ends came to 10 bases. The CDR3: CASSLAGALSTDTQYF. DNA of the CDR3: TGTGCCAGCAGCTTAGCGGGAGCGCTCAGCACAGATACGCAGTATTTT.

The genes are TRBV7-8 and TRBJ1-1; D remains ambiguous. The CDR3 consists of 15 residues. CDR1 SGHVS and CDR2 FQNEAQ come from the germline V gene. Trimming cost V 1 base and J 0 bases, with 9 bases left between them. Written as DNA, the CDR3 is TGTGCCAGCAGCTTAGAGACAAGCCTGAACACTGAAGCTTTCTTT. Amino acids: CASSLETSLNTEAFF.

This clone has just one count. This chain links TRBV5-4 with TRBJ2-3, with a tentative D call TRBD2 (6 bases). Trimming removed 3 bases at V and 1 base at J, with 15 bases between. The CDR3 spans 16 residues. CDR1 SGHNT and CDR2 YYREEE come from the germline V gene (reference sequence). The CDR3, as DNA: TGTGCCAGCAGCTGGGGACTCAGCGGTCGCACAGATACGCAGTATTTT. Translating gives CASSWGLSGRTDTQYF.

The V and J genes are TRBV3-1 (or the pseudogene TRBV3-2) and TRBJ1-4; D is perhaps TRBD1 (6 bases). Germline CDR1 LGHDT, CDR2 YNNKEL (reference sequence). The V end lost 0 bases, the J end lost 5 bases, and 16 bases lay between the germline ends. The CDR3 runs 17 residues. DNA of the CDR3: TGTGCCAGCAGCCAAGATTTAGGGGGATCTGGGAATGAAAAACTGTTTTTT. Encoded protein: CASSQDLGGSGNEKLFF.

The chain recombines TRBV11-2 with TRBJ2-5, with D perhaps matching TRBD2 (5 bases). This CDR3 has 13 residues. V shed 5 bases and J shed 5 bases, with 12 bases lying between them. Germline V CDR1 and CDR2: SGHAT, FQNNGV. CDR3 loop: CASSNDPGETQYF. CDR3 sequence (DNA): TGTGCCAGCAGCAATGACCCGGGGGAGACCCAGTACTTC.

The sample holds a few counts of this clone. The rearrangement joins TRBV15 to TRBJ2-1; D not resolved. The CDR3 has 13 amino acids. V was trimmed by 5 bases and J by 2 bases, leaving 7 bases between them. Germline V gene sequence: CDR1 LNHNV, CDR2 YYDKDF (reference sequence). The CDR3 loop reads CATSAVPYNEQFF. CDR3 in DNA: TGTGCCACCAGCGCGGTTCCCTACAATGAGCAGTTCTTC.

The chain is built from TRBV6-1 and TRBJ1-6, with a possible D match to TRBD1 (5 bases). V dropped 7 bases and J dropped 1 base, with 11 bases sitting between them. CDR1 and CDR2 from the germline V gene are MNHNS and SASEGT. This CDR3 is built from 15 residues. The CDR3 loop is CASTMEGSYNSPLHF. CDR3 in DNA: TGTGCCAGCACCATGGAGGGGTCCTATAATTCACCCCTCCACTTT.

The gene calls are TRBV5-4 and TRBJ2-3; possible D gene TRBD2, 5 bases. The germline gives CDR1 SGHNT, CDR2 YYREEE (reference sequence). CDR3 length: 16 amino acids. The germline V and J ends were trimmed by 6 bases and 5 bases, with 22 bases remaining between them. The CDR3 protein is CASKPRSVEEGDTQYF. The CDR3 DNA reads TGTGCCAGCAAGCCCCGGAGTGTAGAAGAGGGAGATACGCAGTATTTT. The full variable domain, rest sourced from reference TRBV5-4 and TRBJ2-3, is ETGVTQSPTHLIKTRGQQVTLRCSSQSGHNTVSWYQQALGQGPQFIFQYYREEENGRGNFPPRFSGLQFPNYSSELNVNALELDDSALYLCASKPRSVEEGDTQYFGPGTRLTVL.

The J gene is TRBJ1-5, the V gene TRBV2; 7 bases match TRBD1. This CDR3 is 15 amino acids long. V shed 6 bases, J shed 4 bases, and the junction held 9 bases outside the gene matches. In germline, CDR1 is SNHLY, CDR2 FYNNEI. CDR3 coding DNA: TGTGCCAGCAGGGCTAGACAGGGCGGAAATCAGCCCCAGCATTTT. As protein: CASRARQGGNQPQHF.

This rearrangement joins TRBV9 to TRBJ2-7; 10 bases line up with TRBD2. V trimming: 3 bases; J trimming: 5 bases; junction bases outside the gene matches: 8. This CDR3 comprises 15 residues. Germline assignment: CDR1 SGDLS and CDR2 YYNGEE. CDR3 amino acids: CASSARTSGINEQYF. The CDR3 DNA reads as TGTGCCAGCAGCGCCCGAACTAGCGGGATTAACGAGCAGTACTTC.

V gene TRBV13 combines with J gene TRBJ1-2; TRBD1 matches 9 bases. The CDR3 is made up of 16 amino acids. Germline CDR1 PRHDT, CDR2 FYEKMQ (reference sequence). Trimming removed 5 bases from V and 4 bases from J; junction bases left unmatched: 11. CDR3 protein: CASSPRDRGTFYGYTF. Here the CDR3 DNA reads TGTGCCAGCAGCCCCCGAGACAGGGGGACCTTCTATGGCTACACCTTC.

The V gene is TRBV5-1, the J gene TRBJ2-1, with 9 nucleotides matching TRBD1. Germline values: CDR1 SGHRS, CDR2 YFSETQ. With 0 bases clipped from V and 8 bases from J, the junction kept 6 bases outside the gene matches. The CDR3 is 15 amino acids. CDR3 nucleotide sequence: TGCGCCAGCAGCTTGGGAGGGACAGGGCCCGATGAGCAGTTCTTC. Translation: CASSLGGTGPDEQFF.

CDR3 sequence: CASSQVTGDNTEAFF. CDR3 DNA: TGTGCCAGCAGCCAAGTAACAGGAGATAACACTGAAGCTTTCTTT. V and J are TRBV14 and TRBJ1-1, with a possible D match to TRBD1 (5 bases). Germline V lookup: CDR1 SGHDN, CDR2 FVKESK. With 1 base removed from V and 2 bases from J, the gap between germline ends came to 11 bases. The CDR3 is 15 residues long.

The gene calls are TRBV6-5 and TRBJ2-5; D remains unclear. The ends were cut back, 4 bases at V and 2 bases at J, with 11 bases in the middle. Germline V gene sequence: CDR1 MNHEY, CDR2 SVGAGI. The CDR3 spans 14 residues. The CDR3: CASSSPRTQETQYF. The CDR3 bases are TGTGCCAGCAGTTCCCCACGCACTCAAGAGACCCAGTACTTC.

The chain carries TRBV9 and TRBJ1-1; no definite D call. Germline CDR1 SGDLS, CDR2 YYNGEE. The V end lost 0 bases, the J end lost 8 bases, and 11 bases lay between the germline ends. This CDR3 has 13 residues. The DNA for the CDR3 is TGTGCCAGCAGCGTAGATACTTCCTTGGAAGCTTTCTTT. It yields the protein CASSVDTSLEAFF. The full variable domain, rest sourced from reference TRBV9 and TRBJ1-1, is DSGVTQTPKHLITATGQRVTLRCSPRSGDLSVYWYQQSLDQGLQFLIQYYNGEERAKGNILERFSAQQFPDLHSELNLSSLELGDSALYFCASSVDTSLEAFFGQGTRLTVV.

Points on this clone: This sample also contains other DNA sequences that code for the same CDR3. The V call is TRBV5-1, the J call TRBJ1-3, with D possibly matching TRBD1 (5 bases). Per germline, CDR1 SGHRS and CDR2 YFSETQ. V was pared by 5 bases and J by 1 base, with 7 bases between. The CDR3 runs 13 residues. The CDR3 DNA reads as TGCGCCAGCAGTCAGGGATCTGGAAACACCATATATTTT. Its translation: CASSQGSGNTIYF.

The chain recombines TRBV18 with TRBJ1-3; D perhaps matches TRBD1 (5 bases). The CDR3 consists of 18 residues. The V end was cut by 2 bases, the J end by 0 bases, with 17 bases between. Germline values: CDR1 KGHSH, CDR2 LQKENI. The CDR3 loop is CASSPMEQVRPSGNTIYF. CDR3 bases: TGTGCCAGCTCACCAATGGAACAGGTTCGTCCCTCTGGAAACACCATATATTTT.

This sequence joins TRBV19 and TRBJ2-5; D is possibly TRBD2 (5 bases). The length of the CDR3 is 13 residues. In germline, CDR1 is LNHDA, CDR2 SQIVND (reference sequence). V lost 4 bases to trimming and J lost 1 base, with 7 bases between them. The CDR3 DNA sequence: TGTGCCAGTAGTACCGGGGTCCAAGAGACCCAGTACTTC. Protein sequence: CASSTGVQETQYF.

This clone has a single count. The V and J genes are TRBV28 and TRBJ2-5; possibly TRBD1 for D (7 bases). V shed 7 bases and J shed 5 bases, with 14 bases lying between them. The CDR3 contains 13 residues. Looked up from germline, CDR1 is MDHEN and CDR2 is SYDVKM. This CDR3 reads CASTFSGGETQYF. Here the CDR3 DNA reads TGTGCCAGCACATTTTCAGGGGGGGAGACCCAGTACTTC.

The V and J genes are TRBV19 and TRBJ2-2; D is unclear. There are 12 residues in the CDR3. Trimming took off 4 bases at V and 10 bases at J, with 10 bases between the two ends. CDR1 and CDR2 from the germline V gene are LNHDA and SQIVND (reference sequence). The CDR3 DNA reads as TGTGCCAGTAGTAACCTTCAGATGGAGCTGTTTTTT. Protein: CASSNLQMELFF.